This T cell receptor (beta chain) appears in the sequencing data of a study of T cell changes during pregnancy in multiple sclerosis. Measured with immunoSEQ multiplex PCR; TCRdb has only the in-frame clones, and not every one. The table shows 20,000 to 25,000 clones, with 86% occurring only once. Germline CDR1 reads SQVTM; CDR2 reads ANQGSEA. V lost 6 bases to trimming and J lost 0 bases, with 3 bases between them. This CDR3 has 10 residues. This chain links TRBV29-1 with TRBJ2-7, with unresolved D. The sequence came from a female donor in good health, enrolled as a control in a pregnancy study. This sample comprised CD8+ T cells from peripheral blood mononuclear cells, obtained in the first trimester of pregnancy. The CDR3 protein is CSVLSYEQYF. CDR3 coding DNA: TGCAGCGTCCTCTCCTACGAGCAGTACTTC.